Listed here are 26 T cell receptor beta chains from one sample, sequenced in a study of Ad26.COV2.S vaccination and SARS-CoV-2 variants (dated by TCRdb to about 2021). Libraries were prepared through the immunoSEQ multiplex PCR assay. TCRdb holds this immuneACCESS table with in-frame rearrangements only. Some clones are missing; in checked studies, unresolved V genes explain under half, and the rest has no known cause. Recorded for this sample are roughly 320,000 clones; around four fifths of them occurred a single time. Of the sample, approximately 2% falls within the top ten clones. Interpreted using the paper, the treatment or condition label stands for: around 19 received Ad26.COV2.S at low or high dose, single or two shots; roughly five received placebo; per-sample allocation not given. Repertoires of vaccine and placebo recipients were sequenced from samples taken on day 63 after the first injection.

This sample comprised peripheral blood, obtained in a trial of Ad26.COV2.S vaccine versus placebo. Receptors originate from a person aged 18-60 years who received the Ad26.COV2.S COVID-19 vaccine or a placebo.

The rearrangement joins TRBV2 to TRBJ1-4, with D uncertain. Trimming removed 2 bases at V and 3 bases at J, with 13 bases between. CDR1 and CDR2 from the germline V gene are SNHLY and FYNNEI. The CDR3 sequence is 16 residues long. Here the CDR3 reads CASSEIGNGANEKLFF. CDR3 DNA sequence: TGTGCCAGCAGTGAAATAGGGAATGGTGCTAATGAAAAACTGTTTTTT.

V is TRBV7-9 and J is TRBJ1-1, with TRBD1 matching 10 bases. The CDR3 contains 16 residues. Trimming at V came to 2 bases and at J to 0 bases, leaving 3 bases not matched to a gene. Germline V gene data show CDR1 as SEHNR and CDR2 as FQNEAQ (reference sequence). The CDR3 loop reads CASSLKGQGVNTEAFF. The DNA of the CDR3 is TGTGCCAGCAGCTTAAAAGGACAGGGGGTGAACACTGAAGCTTTCTTT. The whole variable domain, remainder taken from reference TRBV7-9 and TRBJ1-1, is DTGVSQNPRHKITKRGQNVTFRCDPISEHNRLYWYRQTLGQGPEFLTYFQNEAQLEKSRLLSDRFSAERPKGSFSTLEIQRTEQGDSAMYLCASSLKGQGVNTEAFFGQGTRLTVV.

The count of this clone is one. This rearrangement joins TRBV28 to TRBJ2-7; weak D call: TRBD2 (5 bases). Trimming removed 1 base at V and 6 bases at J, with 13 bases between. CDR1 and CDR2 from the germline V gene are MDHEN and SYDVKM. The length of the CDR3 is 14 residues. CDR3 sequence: CASSLYDPAGEQYF. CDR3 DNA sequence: TGTGCCAGCAGTTTATACGACCCGGCGGGCGAGCAGTACTTC.

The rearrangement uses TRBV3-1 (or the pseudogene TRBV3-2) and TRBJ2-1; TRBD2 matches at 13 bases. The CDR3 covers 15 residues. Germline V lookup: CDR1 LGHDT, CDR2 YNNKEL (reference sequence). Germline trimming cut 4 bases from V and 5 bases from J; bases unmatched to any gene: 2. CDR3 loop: CASSLGLAGDNEQFF. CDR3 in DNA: TGTGCCAGCAGCCTCGGACTAGCGGGGGACAATGAGCAGTTCTTC.

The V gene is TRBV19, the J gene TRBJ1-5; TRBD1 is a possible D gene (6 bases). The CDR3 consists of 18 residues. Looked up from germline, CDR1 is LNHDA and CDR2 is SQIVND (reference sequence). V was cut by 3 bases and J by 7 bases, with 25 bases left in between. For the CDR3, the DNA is TGTGCCAGTAGTATCTGGTCAGGGGACCGAGTTGCGGGCCAGCCCCAGCATTTT. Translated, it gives CASSIWSGDRVAGQPQHF.

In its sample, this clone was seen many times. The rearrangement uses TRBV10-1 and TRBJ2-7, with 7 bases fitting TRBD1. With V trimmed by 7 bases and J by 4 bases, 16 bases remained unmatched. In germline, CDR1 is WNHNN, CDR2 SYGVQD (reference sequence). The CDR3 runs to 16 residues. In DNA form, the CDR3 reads TGCGCCAGCACCGGGACAGAGACTTTCATTGAGTACGAGCAGTACTTC. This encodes CASTGTETFIEYEQYF.

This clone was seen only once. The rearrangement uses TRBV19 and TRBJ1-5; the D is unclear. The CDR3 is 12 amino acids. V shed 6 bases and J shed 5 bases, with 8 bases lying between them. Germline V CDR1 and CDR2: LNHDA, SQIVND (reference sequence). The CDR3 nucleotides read TGTGCCAGTAGCCCGATTTATCAGCCCCAGCATTTT. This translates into CASSPIYQPQHF.

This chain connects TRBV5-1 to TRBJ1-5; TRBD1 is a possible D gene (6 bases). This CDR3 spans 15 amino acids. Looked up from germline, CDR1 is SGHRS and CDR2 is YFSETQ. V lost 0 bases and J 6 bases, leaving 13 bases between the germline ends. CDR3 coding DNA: TGCGCCAGCAGCTTGGAGGGCAGGGGTTTTCAGCCCCAGCATTTT. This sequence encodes CASSLEGRGFQPQHF.

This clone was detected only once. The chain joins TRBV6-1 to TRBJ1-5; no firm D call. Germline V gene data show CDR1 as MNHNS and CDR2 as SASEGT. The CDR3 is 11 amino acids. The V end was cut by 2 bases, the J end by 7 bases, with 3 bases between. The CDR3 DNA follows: TGTGCCAGCAGTGAAACGCAGCCCCAGCATTTT. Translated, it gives CASSETQPQHF.

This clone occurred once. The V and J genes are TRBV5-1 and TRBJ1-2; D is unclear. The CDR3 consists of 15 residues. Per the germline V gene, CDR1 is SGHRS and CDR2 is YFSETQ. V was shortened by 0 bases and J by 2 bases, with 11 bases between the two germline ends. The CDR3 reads CASSLVGGGNYGYTF. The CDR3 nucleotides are TGCGCCAGCAGCTTGGTTGGAGGCGGAAACTATGGCTACACCTTC.

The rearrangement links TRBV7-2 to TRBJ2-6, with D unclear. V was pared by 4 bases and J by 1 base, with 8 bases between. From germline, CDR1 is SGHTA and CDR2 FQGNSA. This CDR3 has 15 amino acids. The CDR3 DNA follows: TGTGCCAGCAGCTCGCGGACGTCTGGGGCCAACGTCCTGACTTTC. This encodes CASSSRTSGANVLTF.

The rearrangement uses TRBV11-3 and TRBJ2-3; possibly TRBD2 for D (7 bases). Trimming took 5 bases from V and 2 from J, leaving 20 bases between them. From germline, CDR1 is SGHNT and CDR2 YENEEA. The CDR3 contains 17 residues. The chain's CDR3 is CASSPSGWGRLTDTQYF. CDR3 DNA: TGTGCCAGCAGCCCTAGCGGTTGGGGGCGCCTCACAGATACGCAGTATTTT.

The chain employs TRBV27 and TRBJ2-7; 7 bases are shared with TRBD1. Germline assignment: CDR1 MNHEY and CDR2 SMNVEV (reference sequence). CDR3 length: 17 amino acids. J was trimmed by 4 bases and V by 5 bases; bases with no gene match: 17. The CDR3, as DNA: TGTGCCAGCAGTCAGAACCCCGGGGCAGGGGGTATGTACGAGCAGTACTTC. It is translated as CASSQNPGAGGMYEQYF.

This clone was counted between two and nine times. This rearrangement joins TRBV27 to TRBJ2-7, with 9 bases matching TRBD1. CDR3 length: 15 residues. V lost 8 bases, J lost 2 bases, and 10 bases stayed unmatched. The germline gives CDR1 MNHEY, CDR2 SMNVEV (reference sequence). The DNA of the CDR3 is TGTGCCAGCCGATCTGACAGGGGGAAAACCTACGAGCAGTACTTC. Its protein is CASRSDRGKTYEQYF.

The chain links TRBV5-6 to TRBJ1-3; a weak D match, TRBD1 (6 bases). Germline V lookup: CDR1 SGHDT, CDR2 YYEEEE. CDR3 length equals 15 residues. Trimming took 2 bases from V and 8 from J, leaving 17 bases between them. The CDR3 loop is CASSFGDARGDTIYF. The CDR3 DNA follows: TGTGCCAGCAGCTTTGGGGACGCAAGGGGGGACACCATATATTTT.

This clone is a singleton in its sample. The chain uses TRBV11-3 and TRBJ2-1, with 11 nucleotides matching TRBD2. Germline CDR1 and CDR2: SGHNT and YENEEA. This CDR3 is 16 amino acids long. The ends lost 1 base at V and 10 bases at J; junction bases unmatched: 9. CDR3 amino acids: CASSLVLAGGPLEQFF. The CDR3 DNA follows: TGTGCCAGCAGCTTAGTATTAGCGGGGGGGCCATTAGAGCAGTTCTTC. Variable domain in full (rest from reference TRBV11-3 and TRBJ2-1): EAGVVQSPRYKIIEKKQPVAFWCNPISGHNTLYWYLQNLGQGPELLIRYENEEAVDDSQLPKDRFSAERLKGVDSTLKIQPAELGDSAVYLCASSLVLAGGPLEQFFGPGTRLTVL.

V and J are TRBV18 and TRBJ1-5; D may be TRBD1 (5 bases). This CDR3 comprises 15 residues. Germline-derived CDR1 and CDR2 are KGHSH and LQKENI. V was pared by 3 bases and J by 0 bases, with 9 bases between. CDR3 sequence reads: CASSPPTASNQPQHF. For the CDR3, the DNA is TGTGCCAGCTCACCCCCGACAGCTAGCAATCAGCCCCAGCATTTT.

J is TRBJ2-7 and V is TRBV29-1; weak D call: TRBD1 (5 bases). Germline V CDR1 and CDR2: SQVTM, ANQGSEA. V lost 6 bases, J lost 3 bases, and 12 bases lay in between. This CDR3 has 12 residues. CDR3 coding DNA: TGCAGCGTGGGGCAGGACGACTACGAGCAGTACTTC. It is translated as CSVGQDDYEQYF.

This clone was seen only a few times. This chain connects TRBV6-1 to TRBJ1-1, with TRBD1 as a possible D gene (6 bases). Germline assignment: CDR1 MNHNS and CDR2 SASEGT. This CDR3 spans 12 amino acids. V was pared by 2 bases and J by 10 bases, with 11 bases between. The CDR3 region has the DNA TGTGCCAGCAGTGAAACAGGGAGTGGAGCTTTCTTT. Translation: CASSETGSGAFF.

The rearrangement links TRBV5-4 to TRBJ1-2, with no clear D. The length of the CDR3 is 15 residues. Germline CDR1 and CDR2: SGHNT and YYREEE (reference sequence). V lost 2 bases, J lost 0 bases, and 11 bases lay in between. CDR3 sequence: CASSLLIGSNYGYTF. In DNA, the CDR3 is TGTGCCAGCAGCTTATTAATCGGTTCTAACTATGGCTACACCTTC.

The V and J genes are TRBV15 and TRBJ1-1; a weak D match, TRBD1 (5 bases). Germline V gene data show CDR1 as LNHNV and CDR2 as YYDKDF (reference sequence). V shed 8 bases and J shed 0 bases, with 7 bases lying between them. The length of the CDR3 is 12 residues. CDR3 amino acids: CATGQMNTEAFF. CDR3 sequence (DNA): TGTGCCACCGGACAAATGAACACTGAAGCTTTCTTT.

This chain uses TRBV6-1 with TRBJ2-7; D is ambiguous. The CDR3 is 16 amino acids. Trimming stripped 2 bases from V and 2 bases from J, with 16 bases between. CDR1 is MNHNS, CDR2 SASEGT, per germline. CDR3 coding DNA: TGTGCCAGCAGTGAATGGGTGGTACTTCGCCCCTACGAGCAGTACTTC. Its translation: CASSEWVVLRPYEQYF.

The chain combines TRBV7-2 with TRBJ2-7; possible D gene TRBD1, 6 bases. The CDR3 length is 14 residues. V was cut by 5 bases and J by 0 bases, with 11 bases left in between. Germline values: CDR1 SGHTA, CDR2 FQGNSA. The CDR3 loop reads CASSPQGTSYEQYF. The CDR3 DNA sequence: TGTGCCAGCAGCCCTCAGGGGACCTCCTACGAGCAGTACTTC. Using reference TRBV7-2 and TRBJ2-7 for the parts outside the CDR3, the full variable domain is GAGVSQSPSNKVTEKGKDVELRCDPISGHTALYWYRQSLGQGLEFLIYFQGNSAPDKSGLPSDRFSAERTGGSVSTLTIQRTQQEDSAVYLCASSPQGTSYEQYFGPGTRLTVT.

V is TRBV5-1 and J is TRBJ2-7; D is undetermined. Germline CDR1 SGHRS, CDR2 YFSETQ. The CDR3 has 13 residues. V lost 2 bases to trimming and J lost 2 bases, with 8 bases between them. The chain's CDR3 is CASSFGQTYEQYF. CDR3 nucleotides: TGCGCCAGCAGCTTCGGTCAGACCTACGAGCAGTACTTC.

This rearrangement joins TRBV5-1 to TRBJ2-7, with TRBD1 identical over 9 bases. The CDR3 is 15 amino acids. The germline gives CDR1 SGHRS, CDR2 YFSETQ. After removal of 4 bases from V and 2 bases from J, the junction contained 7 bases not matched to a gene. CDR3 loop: CASSAPGQGTYEQYF. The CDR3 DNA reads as TGCGCCAGCAGCGCCCCGGGACAGGGTACCTACGAGCAGTACTTC.

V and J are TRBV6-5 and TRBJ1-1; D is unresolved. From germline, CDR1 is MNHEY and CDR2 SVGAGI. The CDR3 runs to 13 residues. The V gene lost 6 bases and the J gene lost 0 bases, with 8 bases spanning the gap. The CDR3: CASRHGVNTEAFF. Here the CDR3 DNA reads TGTGCCAGCAGGCATGGGGTGAACACTGAAGCTTTCTTT.